This T cell receptor beta chain was identified in a study of T cell responses to AZD1222 COVID-19 vaccine. Notes on the study in general: Repertoire collection took place solely once the T cell response had peaked. Two doses of AZD1222 preceded a rise in Spike-specific TCR breadth and depth. Spike regions recognized by vaccine-associated CD4 TCRs spanned the protein, led by 160-218 and 743-854.

The CDR3 consists of 14 residues. V lost 8 bases and J lost 9, with 17 bases in between. The germline CDR1 and CDR2 sequences are MNHEY and SMNVEV (reference sequence). Profiling relied on immunoSEQ multiplex PCR, and the TCRdb table lists in-frame clones only, not all of them. The repertoire holds 150,000 or so clones, with about 90% as singletons. A remark on this clone: The antigen is not known.

The material sequenced was peripheral blood, taken on day 0 of AZD1222 vaccination. This sequence was found in an adult in good health. The chain carries TRBV27 and TRBJ1-6; TRBD1 is a possible D gene (5 bases). The CDR3 DNA reads as TGTGCCAGCCACCTCGGGACGGCGGGTTCACCCCTCCACTTT. Translated: CASHLGTAGSPLHF.